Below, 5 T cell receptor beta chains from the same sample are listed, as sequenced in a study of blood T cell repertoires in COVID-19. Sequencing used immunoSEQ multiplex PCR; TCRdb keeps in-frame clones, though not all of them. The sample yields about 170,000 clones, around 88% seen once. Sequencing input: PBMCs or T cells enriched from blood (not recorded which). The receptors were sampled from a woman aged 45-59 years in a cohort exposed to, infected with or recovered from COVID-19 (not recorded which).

The CDR3 protein is CASSRGGFNYGYTF. The CDR3 nucleotides are TGTGCCAGCAGTAGGGGGGGTTTTAACTATGGCTACACCTTC. The V and J genes are TRBV11-2 and TRBJ1-2, with D perhaps TRBD1 (6 bases). V shed 6 bases and J shed 1 base, with 12 bases lying between them. The CDR3 is 14 amino acids. CDR1 is SGHAT, CDR2 FQNNGV, per germline.

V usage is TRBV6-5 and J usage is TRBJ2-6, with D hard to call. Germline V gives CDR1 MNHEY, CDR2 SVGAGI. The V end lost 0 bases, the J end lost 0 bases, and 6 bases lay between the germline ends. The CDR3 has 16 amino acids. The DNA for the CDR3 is TGTGCCAGCAGTTACTCGAGGAGCTCTGGGGCCAACGTCCTGACTTTC. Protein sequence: CASSYSRSSGANVLTF.

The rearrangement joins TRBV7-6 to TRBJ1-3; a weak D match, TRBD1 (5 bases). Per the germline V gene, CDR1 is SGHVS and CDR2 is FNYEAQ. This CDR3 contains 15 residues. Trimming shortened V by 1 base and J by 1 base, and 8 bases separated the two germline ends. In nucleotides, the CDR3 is TGTGCCAGCAGCTTAGAGGCAGGGTCTGGAAACACCATATATTTT. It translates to CASSLEAGSGNTIYF. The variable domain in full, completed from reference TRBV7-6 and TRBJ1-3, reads GAGVSQSPRYKVTKRGQDVALRCDPISGHVSLYWYRQALGQGPEFLTYFNYEAQQDKSGLPNDRFSAERPEGSISTLTIQRTEQRDSAMYRCASSLEAGSGNTIYFGEGSWLTVV.

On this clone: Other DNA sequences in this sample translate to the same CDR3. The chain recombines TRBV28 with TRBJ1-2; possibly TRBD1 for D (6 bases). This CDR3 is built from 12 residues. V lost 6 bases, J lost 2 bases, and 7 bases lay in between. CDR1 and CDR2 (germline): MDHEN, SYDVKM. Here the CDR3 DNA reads TGTGCCAGCAGGACAGGAAACTATGGCTACACCTTC. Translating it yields CASRTGNYGYTF.

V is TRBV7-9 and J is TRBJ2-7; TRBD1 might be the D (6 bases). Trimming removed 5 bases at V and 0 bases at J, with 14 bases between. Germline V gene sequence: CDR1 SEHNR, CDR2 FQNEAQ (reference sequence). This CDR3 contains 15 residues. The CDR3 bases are TGTGCCAGCAGCAAGACAGGATTGAGCTCCTACGAGCAGTACTTC. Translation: CASSKTGLSSYEQYF.